Sequencing of this TCR beta chain was carried out in a study of cytomegalovirus exposure and HLA in healthy donors. J was trimmed by 4 bases and V by 4 bases; bases with no gene match: 8. The CDR3 covers 17 residues. The germline CDR1 and CDR2 sequences are SGHTS and YDEGEE. Assay: immunoSEQ multiplex PCR; the TCRdb copy retains only in-frame clones and omits some. The table records over 110,000 clones, 80% to 90% of them present only once. Sequenced input: PBMCs. This rearrangement joins TRBV5-8 to TRBJ2-2, with 12 bases fitting TRBD2. This sequence was found in a man younger than 30 in good health and CMV-seronegative. CDR3: CASSGARTSGVTGELFF. The CDR3 coding sequence is TGTGCCAGCAGCGGGGCCCGGACTAGCGGGGTCACCGGGGAGCTGTTTTTT.